This entry lists 22 T cell receptor beta chains sequenced from one sample in a study of monozygotic twins with inflammatory bowel disease. TCRdb reprocessed the 5' RACE reads, with one entry per CDR3 protein and no DNA. Its listing shows about 450,000 distinct CDR3 sequences. Sequencing input: blood. These receptors were taken from a human donor with ulcerative colitis or Crohn's disease, or a healthy co-twin of an affected twin (not recorded which).

The chain couples TRBV4-2 to TRBJ2-5; the D call from TCRdb, TRBD2, cannot be confirmed without DNA. The germline V gene has CDR1 LGHNA and CDR2 YNFKEQ. The CDR3 length is 17 residues. The CDR3 sequence: CASSTSPGLGGQETQYF.

CDR3 region: CASSLGQGIAFF. The chain carries TRBV5-1 and TRBJ1-1; TCRdb reports TRBD1, a call that lacks DNA to check it against. Germline-derived CDR1 and CDR2 are SGHRS and YFSETQ. The CDR3 is made up of 12 amino acids.

The chain recombines TRBV5-1 with TRBJ2-1; no DNA is available, so the TRBD1 call from TCRdb remains unchecked. CDR1 and CDR2 from the germline V gene are SGHRS and YFSETQ. The CDR3 runs to 12 residues. The chain's CDR3 is CASRGGVYEQFF.

The chain has TRBV6-1 and TRBJ2-2; without DNA, the TCRdb call of TRBD1 cannot be checked. Germline loops: CDR1 MNHNS, CDR2 SASEGT. The CDR3 extends over 16 amino acids. This CDR3 is CASSHGQVRGTGELFF.

This chain's CDR3 is CASSWTGNSYNSPLHF. The chain recombines TRBV7-2 with TRBJ1-6; the TCRdb D gene call, TRBD1, has no DNA to confirm it. Germline V gene lookup returns CDR1 SGHTA and CDR2 FQGNSA. This CDR3 comprises 16 residues.

The chain employs TRBV21-1 and TRBJ2-1; TCRdb returns TRBD2, unconfirmable since there is no DNA. TRBV21-1 is a pseudogene segment. This CDR3 has 17 residues. CDR3 in amino acids: CATTGEREGRSYNEQFF.

The chain employs TRBV10-3 and TRBJ2-7; TCRdb proposes TRBD2, but this gene call is untestable without DNA. The CDR3 loop spans 15 amino acids. CDR1 ENHRY and CDR2 SYGVKD come from the germline V gene. CDR3 sequence reads: CAISTQGVNSGEQYF.

The chain links TRBV20-1 to TRBJ1-2; absent DNA, TCRdb's TRBD1 call cannot be checked. Germline V gene lookup returns CDR1 DFQATT and CDR2 SNEGSKA (reference sequence). The CDR3 loop spans 16 amino acids. The CDR3 protein is CSARDWVGGMGYGYTF.

The chain couples TRBV28 to TRBJ2-7; with no DNA, the TCRdb D assignment of TRBD1 cannot be verified. From germline, CDR1 is MDHEN and CDR2 SYDVKM. The length of the CDR3 is 15 residues. This CDR3 is CASSFTGTGGREQYF.

This sequence joins TRBV29-1 and TRBJ1-2; TCRdb gives TRBD1 as the D gene, but with no DNA this cannot be confirmed. The CDR3 is 13 residues long. The germline gives CDR1 SQVTM, CDR2 ANQGSEA. Here the CDR3 reads CSARRDRSYGYTF.

The chain combines TRBV5-1 with TRBJ2-5; checking the TCRdb D call of TRBD1 is not possible without DNA. Per the germline V gene, CDR1 is SGHRS and CDR2 is YFSETQ. The CDR3 extends over 16 amino acids. This CDR3 reads CASSWTGTGNEETQYF.

The chain joins TRBV2 to TRBJ2-1; TCRdb's D call of TRBD2 is untestable without DNA. This CDR3 spans 15 amino acids. The germline gives CDR1 SNHLY, CDR2 FYNNEI. CDR3: CASSETSGASMRQFF. The complete variable domain, with remaining parts taken from reference TRBV2 and TRBJ2-1, reads EPEVTQTPSHQVTQMGQEVILRCVPISNHLYFYWYRQILGQKVEFLVSFYNNEISEKSEIFDDQFSVERPDGSNFTLKIRSTKLEDSAMYFCASSETSGASMRQFFGPGTRLTVL.

CDR3 residues: CASSFGSGGESSSSTDTQYF. V gene TRBV12-3 or TRBV12-4 combines with J gene TRBJ2-3; with no DNA, the TCRdb D assignment of TRBD1 cannot be verified. CDR3 length: 20 amino acids.

This rearrangement joins TRBV9 to TRBJ2-3; TCRdb calls TRBD1, which cannot be checked without DNA. Germline-derived CDR1 and CDR2 are SGDLS and YYNGEE. The CDR3 runs 14 residues. The CDR3 reads CASSVSLGEDTQYF.

The genes are TRBV29-1 and TRBJ1-1; TCRdb reports TRBD1, a call that lacks DNA to check it against. Germline lookup yields CDR1 SQVTM and CDR2 ANQGSEA. The CDR3 extends over 13 amino acids. This chain's CDR3 is CSVQGTQNTEAFF.

The CDR3 region is CASKAYTGGRGTEAFF. This chain uses TRBV27 with TRBJ1-1; TCRdb outputs TRBD1, but without DNA this stays unchecked. CDR3 length: 16 amino acids. Germline V CDR1 and CDR2: MNHEY, SMNVEV (reference sequence).

V and J are TRBV21-1 and TRBJ1-2; the TCRdb call, TRBD1, lacks DNA for checking. TRBV21-1 is a listed pseudogene. The CDR3 has 18 residues. Here the CDR3 reads CASRAQGSRAPSNYGYTF.

V usage is TRBV6-5 and J usage is TRBJ2-7. Per the germline V gene, CDR1 is MNHEY and CDR2 is SVGAGI. The length of the CDR3 is 13 residues. CDR3: CASSYAGVGEQYF.

The chain is built from TRBV28 and TRBJ1-2; TCRdb names TRBD1, which stays unverified in the absence of DNA. This CDR3 has 14 residues. CDR1 is MDHEN and CDR2 is SYDVKM in the germline V gene. The CDR3 reads CASTSGQGVNGYTF.

The chain couples TRBV12-3 or TRBV12-4 to TRBJ1-2; the TCRdb D gene call, TRBD1, has no DNA to confirm it. The CDR3 length is 12 residues. CDR3 sequence reads: CASSLPPGGYTF.

The chain employs TRBV4-2 and TRBJ2-7; TCRdb's assignment of TRBD1 cannot be checked, as there is no DNA. This CDR3 spans 15 amino acids. Germline V gene sequence: CDR1 LGHNA, CDR2 YNFKEQ. The CDR3 is CASSQDRGEGYEQYF.

The chain couples TRBV6-5 to TRBJ2-7. The CDR3 extends over 13 amino acids. The germline gives CDR1 MNHEY, CDR2 SVGAGI. The CDR3 loop is CASSYSQAGEQYF.